This T cell receptor beta chain was sequenced during a study of Graves' ophthalmopathy and Graves' hyperthyroidism. Amplification of TCR beta CDR3 regions used RNA transcripts. HTBI primers were employed in first-round RT-PCR, then a second-round multiplex PCR followed. TCRdb redid the calling of the multiplex PCR reads with MiXCR, one entry per CDR3 protein. Among some 390,000 distinct CDR3 sequences, approximately 16% were seen once, and the ten largest hold about 1.6%. Physicians reached a diagnosis by relying on clinical symptoms, serum thyroxine, TRAb, thyroid ultrasound and orbital computed tomography. The germline gives CDR1 MDHEN, CDR2 SYDVKM. The CDR3 runs 16 residues. V lost 10 bases to trimming and J lost 2 bases; unmatched junction nucleotides: 15. This clonotype was seen many times.

The chain is built from TRBV28 and TRBJ2-3; 7 bases agree with TRBD2. The TCR was taken from a woman aged 18-29 years with Graves' ophthalmopathy. Sequencing was performed on peripheral blood. This CDR3 is CAITKRGGRLTDTQYF. In nucleotides, the CDR3 is TGTGCCATCACCAAGCGCGGCGGGAGACTCACAGATACGCAGTATTTT.